This TCR beta chain was observed in a study of T cell repertoires and Cas9 in healthy adults. The wider study: CD4 and CD8 compartments: SpCas9-reactive T cells profiled for potency, cytotoxicity, lineage. General study results and limits: SpCas9-reactive regulatory T cells reportedly mitigated SpCas9-reactive effector T cells in vitro.

Here immunoSEQ multiplex PCR was the method, and the copy in TCRdb shows in-frame clones only, minus some. This sample has 20,000 to 25,000 clones, with about nine tenths found just once. Germline V lookup: CDR1 SGHDT, CDR2 YYEEEE. The CDR3 extends over 15 amino acids. V was clipped by 0 bases and J by 1 base, with 10 bases between them. Concerning this clone itself: Its antigen is undetermined.

The rearrangement uses TRBV5-6 and TRBJ2-5; perhaps TRBD2 as D (5 bases). Sequenced: CD4+ effector T cells (CD127+, CD25-, CD137-, CD154-) from PBMCs; culture status not recorded. The clonotype was recovered from a human donor in good health. The CDR3 coding sequence is TGTGCCAGCAGCTTGGGGGCGGGCGTCCAAGAGACCCAGTACTTC. Its translation: CASSLGAGVQETQYF. The entire variable domain, with the rest obtained from reference TRBV5-6 and TRBJ2-5, is as follows: DAGVTQSPTHLIKTRGQQVTLRCSPKSGHDTVSWYQQALGQGPQFIFQYYEEEERQRGNFPDRFSGHQFPNYSSELNVNALLLGDSALYLCASSLGAGVQETQYFGPGTRLLVL.